Listed here are 32 T cell receptor beta chains from one sample, sequenced in a study of blood T cell repertoires in COVID-19. The data were produced by immunoSEQ multiplex PCR, yet TCRdb's version contains in-frame clones alone and is incomplete. The data show about 360,000 clones, 75% to 90% seen once. Material: peripheral blood. Every receptor here comes from a woman aged 55-75 years with COVID-19, enrolled during active disease.

This sequence joins TRBV7-8 and TRBJ2-7, with 11 bases matching TRBD2. The germline V gene encodes CDR1 SGHVS and CDR2 FQNEAQ. Germline trimming cut 4 bases from V and 0 bases from J; bases unmatched to any gene: 8. The CDR3 has 17 amino acids. The CDR3 sequence: CASSWGTSGPNSYEQYF. CDR3 DNA sequence: TGTGCCAGCAGCTGGGGGACTAGCGGACCTAACTCCTACGAGCAGTACTTC. Filled out from reference TRBV7-8 and TRBJ2-7, the complete variable domain reads GAGVSQSPRYKVAKRGQDVALRCDPISGHVSLFWYQQALGQGPEFLTYFQNEAQLDKSGLPSDRFFAERPEGSVSTLKIQRTQQEDSAVYLCASSWGTSGPNSYEQYFGPGTRLTVT.

This chain links TRBV7-6 with TRBJ1-1, with TRBD1 identical over 7 bases. The CDR3 runs 13 residues. Germline trimming cut 5 bases from V and 7 bases from J; bases unmatched to any gene: 7. The germline CDR1 and CDR2 sequences are SGHVS and FNYEAQ. DNA for the CDR3: TGTGCCAGCAGCGCCGGGACAGTCGGTGAAGCTTTCTTT. Translated, it gives CASSAGTVGEAFF.

The chain joins TRBV4-2 to TRBJ2-5; unclear D gene. The V and J ends lost 1 base and 1 base respectively, with 10 bases between them. Germline assignment: CDR1 LGHNA and CDR2 YNFKEQ. The length of the CDR3 is 15 residues. The CDR3 sequence is CASSQGGFIQETQYF. The CDR3 bases are TGTGCCAGCAGCCAAGGAGGTTTCATCCAAGAGACCCAGTACTTC.

The V and J genes are TRBV13 and TRBJ1-2; TRBD1 aligns across 7 bases. The CDR3 runs 16 residues. The germline V gene encodes CDR1 PRHDT and CDR2 FYEKMQ (reference sequence). V was pared by 1 base and J by 6 bases, with 11 bases of the junction left unmatched. The CDR3 spells CASSLEGQLVEDGYTF. CDR3 DNA: TGTGCCAGCAGCTTAGAGGGACAGCTGGTAGAGGATGGCTACACCTTC.

J is TRBJ1-1 and V is TRBV6-6, with unresolved D. Germline lookup yields CDR1 MNHNY and CDR2 SVGAGI (reference sequence). With 0 bases removed from V and 3 bases from J, the gap between germline ends came to 14 bases. This CDR3 comprises 16 residues. CDR3 protein: CASSYSVRGGHTEAFF. In DNA, the CDR3 is TGTGCCAGCAGTTACTCGGTGCGGGGTGGACACACTGAAGCTTTCTTT.

This sequence joins TRBV9 and TRBJ2-1; 10 bases line up with TRBD1. Trimming took 2 bases from V and 7 from J; bases not matched to a gene: 6. Germline loops: CDR1 SGDLS, CDR2 YYNGEE. CDR3 length: 15 residues. As DNA, the CDR3 is TGTGCCAGCAGCGTCACGACAGGGGGCTTAAATGAGCAGTTCTTC. It yields the protein CASSVTTGGLNEQFF.

The gene calls are TRBV5-4 and TRBJ2-7, with D tentatively TRBD2 (6 bases). CDR3 length equals 13 residues. Germline CDR1 SGHNT, CDR2 YYREEE (reference sequence). V lost 4 bases and J lost 2, with 10 bases in between. The CDR3 here is CASSGGNPYEQYF. The CDR3 bases are TGTGCCAGCAGCGGGGGGAACCCCTACGAGCAGTACTTC.

A few counts support this clone. The rearrangement links TRBV6-6 to TRBJ1-6; 7 positions match TRBD1. The V and J ends lost 7 bases and 9 bases, in that order; junction bases with no gene match: 6. CDR1 is MNHNY and CDR2 is SVGAGI in the germline V gene (reference sequence). The CDR3 is 13 amino acids. The CDR3 is CASIPGTASPLHF. In nucleotides, the CDR3 is TGTGCCAGCATACCCGGGACAGCTTCACCCCTCCACTTT.

This clone was found a few times. The J gene is TRBJ2-7, the V gene TRBV13; D might be TRBD2 (6 bases). The germline V gene encodes CDR1 PRHDT and CDR2 FYEKMQ (reference sequence). This CDR3 contains 14 residues. The V end was cut by 0 bases, the J end by 3 bases, with 9 bases between. In DNA form, the CDR3 reads TGTGCCAGCAGCTTAGGGAGGGGAGGCTACGAGCAGTACTTC. It is translated as CASSLGRGGYEQYF.

This clone was picked up one time. This chain uses TRBV18 with TRBJ1-5; D gene uncertain. CDR1 is KGHSH, CDR2 LQKENI, per germline. V was trimmed by 4 bases and J by 8 bases, leaving 15 bases between them. The CDR3 extends over 14 amino acids. CDR3: CASSLRERVEPQHF. The CDR3, as DNA: TGTGCCAGCTCACTCAGAGAGAGGGTAGAGCCCCAGCATTTT.

This chain's CDR3 is CASSLGTGGAGGANVLTF. CDR3 nucleotides: TGTGCCAGCTCACTAGGGACAGGGGGCGCCGGTGGGGCCAACGTCCTGACTTTC. The chain carries TRBV18 and TRBJ2-6; 12 bases line up with TRBD1. V lost 4 bases, J lost 3 bases, and 7 bases stayed unmatched. Germline CDR1 and CDR2: KGHSH and LQKENI. The CDR3 sequence is 18 residues long.

This chain links TRBV7-2 with TRBJ2-7; 9 nucleotides align to TRBD2. V lost 0 bases, J lost 2 bases, and 8 bases stayed unmatched. CDR3 length: 17 residues. CDR1 SGHTA and CDR2 FQGNSA come from the germline V gene. The CDR3 loop is CASSLASGGDIAYEQYF. The CDR3 coding sequence is TGTGCCAGCAGCTTAGCTAGCGGGGGTGATATTGCCTACGAGCAGTACTTC.

The chain has TRBV6-4 and TRBJ2-7; no definite D call. The ends were cut back, 1 base at V and 5 bases at J, with 3 bases in the middle. CDR1 MRHNA and CDR2 SNTAGT come from the germline V gene. CDR3 size: 11 residues. The CDR3, as DNA: TGTGCCAGCAGTGACTGGCACGAGCAGTACTTC. It codes for CASSDWHEQYF.

The chain combines TRBV10-3 with TRBJ2-5; 12 nucleotides match TRBD2. J lost 4 bases, V lost 6 bases, and 9 bases had no gene match. This CDR3 comprises 16 residues. Germline values: CDR1 ENHRY, CDR2 SYGVKD. The CDR3 nucleotides are TGTGCCATCAGCTTGACTAGCGGGGGAGGGCGAGAGACCCAGTACTTC. Translated, it gives CAISLTSGGGRETQYF.

V is TRBV27 and J is TRBJ2-7; D is perhaps TRBD2 (6 bases). The ends were cut back, 4 bases at V and 3 bases at J, with 10 bases in the middle. This CDR3 has 13 residues. CDR1 is MNHEY, CDR2 SMNVEV, per germline (reference sequence). The CDR3 coding sequence is TGTGCCAGCAGTTCCGGGACTTACTACGAGCAGTACTTC. Translated: CASSSGTYYEQYF.

J is TRBJ1-4 and V is TRBV27, with TRBD1 as a possible D gene (5 bases). CDR1 and CDR2 from the germline V gene are MNHEY and SMNVEV (reference sequence). Deletions cut 5 bases from V and 0 bases from J, with 28 bases between. There are 21 residues in the CDR3. CDR3 residues: CASSLPAPGTHDGATNEKLFF. CDR3 bases: TGTGCCAGCAGTCTACCCGCGCCTGGGACTCATGACGGGGCAACTAATGAAAAACTGTTTTTT.

V is TRBV29-1 and J is TRBJ2-7; tentative D call: TRBD1 (5 bases). This CDR3 region has 13 residues. Germline V lookup: CDR1 SQVTM, CDR2 ANQGSEA. Trimming stripped 0 bases from V and 9 bases from J, with 15 bases between. CDR3 in amino acids: CSVEDIRGQRQYF. CDR3 in DNA: TGCAGCGTTGAAGACATTAGGGGTCAGCGGCAGTACTTC.

This chain links TRBV19 with TRBJ2-3, with 9 bases lining up with TRBD2. The CDR3 loop spans 16 amino acids. Germline-derived CDR1 and CDR2 are LNHDA and SQIVND (reference sequence). The V and J ends lost 4 bases and 0 bases, in that order; junction bases with no gene match: 5. CDR3 protein: CASSTGLAPSTDTQYF. The CDR3 nucleotides are TGTGCCAGTAGTACAGGACTAGCGCCAAGCACAGATACGCAGTATTTT.

The chain is built from TRBV3-1 (or the pseudogene TRBV3-2) and TRBJ1-1, with D perhaps matching TRBD1 (5 bases). The CDR3 sequence is 13 residues long. CDR1 is LGHDT and CDR2 is YNNKEL in the germline V gene (reference sequence). V lost 2 bases and J 7 bases, leaving 11 bases between the germline ends. The CDR3 DNA sequence: TGTGCCAGCAGCCAATTTGTGGGGGGTGAAGCTTTCTTT. Its translation is CASSQFVGGEAFF.

CDR3 loop: CASSLTGVEQYF. In DNA form, the CDR3 reads TGCGCCAGCAGCCTGACAGGGGTCGAGCAGTACTTC. V is TRBV5-1 and J is TRBJ2-7; 8 nucleotides match TRBD1. Germline assignment: CDR1 SGHRS and CDR2 YFSETQ. The junction had 3 bases not matched to a gene; V was cut back by 4 bases and J by 6 bases. This CDR3 region has 12 residues.

V and J are TRBV12-3 or TRBV12-4 and TRBJ1-2; possibly TRBD1 for D (5 bases). The CDR3 runs 13 residues. The V gene lost 3 bases and the J gene lost 7 bases, with 12 bases spanning the gap. CDR3 sequence reads: CASSLTGRGGYTF. DNA of the CDR3: TGTGCCAGCAGTTTGACGGGGAGGGGTGGCTACACCTTC.

The CDR3 loop reads CSVPAGGRPYNEQFF. CDR3 coding DNA: TGCAGCGTACCAGCGGGTGGCAGACCCTACAATGAGCAGTTCTTC. V is TRBV29-1 and J is TRBJ2-1; perhaps TRBD2 as D (6 bases). The germline V gene encodes CDR1 SQVTM and CDR2 ANQGSEA. V lost 6 bases and J 2 bases, leaving 17 bases between the germline ends. There are 15 residues in the CDR3.

J is TRBJ2-5 and V is TRBV2; 9 nucleotides align to TRBD2. The CDR3 is made up of 16 amino acids. CDR1 SNHLY and CDR2 FYNNEI come from the germline V gene. J was trimmed by 0 bases and V by 2 bases; bases with no gene match: 4. The CDR3 region is CASSEYLAGYQETQYF. The CDR3 DNA reads as TGTGCCAGCAGTGAATACCTAGCGGGGTACCAAGAGACCCAGTACTTC. The full variable domain, rest sourced from reference TRBV2 and TRBJ2-5, is EPEVTQTPSHQVTQMGQEVILRCVPISNHLYFYWYRQILGQKVEFLVSFYNNEISEKSEIFDDQFSVERPDGSNFTLKIRSTKLEDSAMYFCASSEYLAGYQETQYFGPGTRLLVL.

CDR3 in amino acids: CATSDWTGTNEQFF. CDR3 DNA sequence: TGTGCCACCAGTGATTGGACGGGGACAAATGAGCAGTTCTTC. The chain joins TRBV24-1 to TRBJ2-1; D possibly corresponds to TRBD1 (6 bases). The CDR3 has 14 amino acids. CDR1 and CDR2 from the germline V gene are KGHDR and SFDVKD. V dropped 2 bases and J dropped 7 bases, with 11 bases sitting between them.

The chain joins TRBV9 to TRBJ2-1, with 9 bases matching TRBD2. This CDR3 comprises 15 residues. V shed 0 bases and J 7 bases; nucleotides not matched to a gene: 5. Looked up from germline, CDR1 is SGDLS and CDR2 is YYNGEE. The CDR3 sequence is CASSVASGGTNEQFF. The DNA of the CDR3 is TGTGCCAGCAGCGTAGCCAGCGGGGGGACTAATGAGCAGTTCTTC.

CDR3 sequence (DNA): TGCGCCGCCATGGACACCAATTACAATGAGCAGTTCTTC. This encodes CAAMDTNYNEQFF. This chain joins TRBV4-3 and TRBJ2-1; possible D gene TRBD1, 5 bases. Trimming removed 11 bases at V and 4 bases at J, with 15 bases between. CDR3 size: 13 residues. Germline values: CDR1 LGHNA, CDR2 YSLEER.

The J gene is TRBJ1-1, the V gene TRBV19, with a tentative D call TRBD1 (5 bases). The CDR3 is made up of 16 amino acids. Trimming left V 3 bases short and J 0 bases short, with 14 bases between. CDR1 is LNHDA and CDR2 is SQIVND in the germline V gene (reference sequence). Here the CDR3 DNA reads TGTGCCAGTAGTATTCCCCTCGGGGGGATGAACACTGAAGCTTTCTTT. It specifies CASSIPLGGMNTEAFF.

The gene calls are TRBV7-9 and TRBJ2-1; 8 nucleotides agree with TRBD2. The length of the CDR3 is 15 residues. Germline CDR1 SEHNR, CDR2 FQNEAQ (reference sequence). V shed 0 bases, J shed 8 bases, and the junction held 6 bases outside the gene matches. CDR3 residues: CASSLASGVSDEQFF. The CDR3 nucleotides read TGTGCCAGCAGCTTAGCTAGCGGGGTTAGCGATGAGCAGTTCTTC.

CDR3 residues: CASSQDYLAGIAKNIQYF. The CDR3 DNA is TGTGCCAGCAGCCAAGATTATCTAGCGGGGATAGCCAAAAACATTCAGTACTTC. The V call is TRBV3-1 (or the pseudogene TRBV3-2), the J call TRBJ2-4, with 9 positions matching TRBD2. V trimming: 0 bases; J trimming: 0 bases; junction bases outside the gene matches: 6. Per germline, CDR1 LGHDT and CDR2 YNNKEL (reference sequence). CDR3 size: 18 residues.

The sample holds a few counts of this clone. This CDR3 reads CASSRKTGRTEAFF. CDR3 DNA sequence: TGTGCCAGCAGTCGTAAGACAGGGAGGACTGAAGCTTTCTTT. V usage is TRBV6-5 and J usage is TRBJ1-1, with 7 nucleotides matching TRBD1. V was clipped by 5 bases and J by 5 bases; unmatched bases: 8. The CDR3 runs 14 residues. CDR1 and CDR2 from the germline V gene are MNHEY and SVGAGI.

This chain joins TRBV9 and TRBJ1-2; TRBD1 matches 9 bases. CDR3 length equals 14 residues. CDR1 is SGDLS and CDR2 is YYNGEE in the germline V gene. V was pared by 0 bases and J by 7 bases, with 4 bases of the junction left unmatched. DNA of the CDR3: TGTGCCAGCAGCGTAGGACAGGGGGAATTTGGCTACACCTTC. Its translation: CASSVGQGEFGYTF. Full variable domain (missing parts from reference TRBV9 and TRBJ1-2): DSGVTQTPKHLITATGQRVTLRCSPRSGDLSVYWYQQSLDQGLQFLIQYYNGEERAKGNILERFSAQQFPDLHSELNLSSLELGDSALYFCASSVGQGEFGYTFGSGTRLTVV.

This chain uses TRBV19 with TRBJ2-3; 8 bases map to TRBD2. Germline assignment: CDR1 LNHDA and CDR2 SQIVND (reference sequence). With 5 bases clipped from V and 1 base from J, the junction kept 14 bases outside the gene matches. The length of the CDR3 is 18 residues. CDR3 coding DNA: TGTGCCAGTAGTCCCCACGGGGGGGGCGTCGGTGGCACAGATACGCAGTATTTT. Translation: CASSPHGGGVGGTDTQYF.